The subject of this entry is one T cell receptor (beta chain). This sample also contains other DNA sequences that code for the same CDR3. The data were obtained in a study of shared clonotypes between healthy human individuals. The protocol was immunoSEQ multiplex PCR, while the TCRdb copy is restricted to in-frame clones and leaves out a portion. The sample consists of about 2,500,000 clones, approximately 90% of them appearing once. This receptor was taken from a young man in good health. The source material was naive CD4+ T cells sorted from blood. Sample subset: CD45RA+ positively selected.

The CDR3 protein is CASSLDGYEQYF. CDR3 nucleotide sequence: TGCGCCAGCAGCCTGGACGGCTACGAGCAGTACTTC. The gene calls are TRBV5-1 and TRBJ2-7; D is unclear. Germline-derived CDR1 and CDR2 are SGHRS and YFSETQ. With 4 bases removed from V and 3 bases from J, the gap between germline ends came to 8 bases. This CDR3 has 12 amino acids. The full variable domain, completed using reference TRBV5-1 and TRBJ2-7, is KAGVTQTPRYLIKTRGQQVTLSCSPISGHRSVSWYQQTPGQGLQFLFEYFSETQRNKGNFPGRFSGRQFSNSRSEMNVSTLELGDSALYLCASSLDGYEQYFGPGTRLTVT.